Described below is a single T cell receptor beta chain sequence and its context. This sample is part of a study of T cell responses to AZD1222 COVID-19 vaccine. Profiling relied on immunoSEQ multiplex PCR, and the TCRdb table lists in-frame clones only, not all of them. The table shows 90,000 to 150,000 clones, with approximately 85% occurring only once. CDR1 is MDHEN and CDR2 is SYDVKM in the germline V gene. The CDR3 contains 12 residues. V was cut by 6 bases and J by 5 bases, with 10 bases left in between. This clonotype originated in an adult in good health. The chain links TRBV28 to TRBJ1-1; D is unresolved. Here the sequenced sample was peripheral blood, taken on day 0 of AZD1222 vaccination. CDR3 amino acids: CASRSESTEAFF. The CDR3 nucleotides read TGTGCCAGCAGGAGCGAGTCGACTGAAGCTTTCTTT.